The rows below give T cell receptor beta chains drawn from one sample of a study of blood T cells in healthy people across ages. Using its own MiXCR run on the 5' RACE reads, TCRdb lists one record per CDR3 protein. In the table there are 790,000 or so distinct CDR3 sequences, about half of which are singletons. The sequencing input was blood. These receptors were obtained from a man older than 75 in good health. CDR3s include the opening cysteine and the closing phenylalanine or tryptophan. A D gene is named only where the DNA matches it firmly. Clone size is stated in some rows and not others, as once, few, many or a class when expanded.

j_call	v_call	d_call	clone_size	cdr3_nt	cdr3_aa
TRBJ1-5	TRBV12-3/TRBV12-4	-	-	TGTGCCAGCAGTTTGGGAACCTCTCAGCATTTT	CASSLGTSQHF
TRBJ1-1	TRBV15	-	-	TGTGCCACCGCTGCAGAACCCGGGGGGCGAGTTACTGAAGCTTTCTTT	CATAAEPGGRVTEAFF
TRBJ2-3	TRBV5-5	-	few	TGTGCCAGCAGCTTGTACCAGGACACAGATACGCAGTATTTT	CASSLYQDTDTQYF
TRBJ1-6	TRBV6-6	-	-	TGTGTCAGCACCCCAGAGATGGAGGGAGGTTCACCCCTCCACTTT	CVSTPEMEGGSPLHF
TRBJ2-5	TRBV5-8	TRBD1	-	TGTGCCAGCAGCCCCCGCCCCGGGACAGGGCAAGAGACCCAGTACTTC	CASSPRPGTGQETQYF
TRBJ2-5	TRBV7-7	TRBD2	few	TGTGCTAGCAGCTTAGGGGCGGGAGAGGAGACCCAGTACTTC	CASSLGAGEETQYF
TRBJ2-1	TRBV9	TRBD1	many	TGTGCCAGCAGCGTAGGCAACAGGGGCAATGAGCAGTTCTTC	CASSVGNRGNEQFF
TRBJ2-3	TRBV7-3	-	-	TGTGCCAGCAGCTACGACAGGAACGCCCGAGGCACAGATACGCAGTATTTT	CASSYDRNARGTDTQYF
TRBJ2-1	TRBV11-1	TRBD2	few	TGTGCCAGCAGCTTAGCCCAGGGACTAGCGGGAGGAAGAATAGGGTACAATGAGCAGTTCTTC	CASSLAQGLAGGRIGYNEQFF
TRBJ2-7	TRBV5-1	TRBD2	-	TGCGCCAGCAGCTCCCAGGCGGGCGGGAGTGGGACCTACGAGCAGTACTTC	CASSSQAGGSGTYEQYF
TRBJ2-2	TRBV10-1	-	-	TGCGCCAGCAGCGGGACTGAATACACCGGGGAGCTGTTTTTT	CASSGTEYTGELFF